This note documents a single T cell receptor beta chain sequence. What it binds is not known. The sample comes from a study of cytomegalovirus exposure and HLA in healthy donors. Study outcomes and limitations: A list of about 160 TCR beta chains associated with cytomegalovirus was given. Specificity of three CMV-associated chains for CMV antigens was verified in vitro.

CDR1 MDHEN and CDR2 SYDVKM come from the germline V gene. This CDR3 comprises 15 residues. V was cut by 5 bases and J by 4 bases, with 17 bases left in between. TCRdb's copy holds only in-frame clones and misses some; the assay was immunoSEQ multiplex PCR. Seen here are around 99,000 clones, about nine tenths observed once, and the top ten hold about 2%. From the 120-subject validation cohort, which was separate from the roughly 670-subject first cohort, the donors were drawn. The rearrangement joins TRBV28 to TRBJ1-1; no firm D call. Material: PBMCs. The clonotype comes from a woman aged 18-35 years in good health and CMV-seronegative. As DNA, the CDR3 is TGTGCCAGCAGTCCCAGAGCGGGGAGGATCACTGAAGCTTTCTTT. The encoded protein is CASSPRAGRITEAFF.